This paragraph reports one T cell receptor (beta chain). Its antigen is unknown. Base qualities are not recorded, but no much larger clone differs from it by a single base. One collaborating source in Seattle enrolled patients while the patients were actively infected and followed the patients over time throughout the course of disease. The collaborating institutions used their own protocols to collect whole blood in K2EDTA tubes. Collaborator samples were shipped for TCRbeta analysis as frozen whole blood, isolated PBMCs, or DNA extracted from either sample type. The sample belongs to a study of blood T cell repertoires in COVID-19 (dated by TCRdb to about 2020). As for the study more broadly: Samples from collaborators originated in the United States, Italy and Spain and spanned both the acute and convalescent phases of COVID-19. A de-identified subject ID, COVID-19 status, age in years and sex were almost always included in the sample metadata. The repertoires were made available in a free public database intended to serve as a resource for research on the immune response to SARS-CoV-2. Samples were obtained from the ongoing ImmuneRACE study (first 160 participants) and from 1,254 subjects provided by 6 global collaborators. The dataset comprised deeply sampled blood TCRbeta repertoires from subjects exposed to, actively infected with, or recovered from COVID-19. Where available, HLA class I and class II types were obtained from metadata supplied by the sample provider rather than from assay-based typing. The material from the prospective study consisted of cDNA or gDNA derived from T cells, B-cell-depleted T cells, or PBMCs. The study at large found these results: The quantity of clinical and demographic metadata differed by source and by participant and was supplied without curation.

For this chain, trimming is 4 bases at the V end and 1 base at the J end, and the number of junction bases without a gene match is 5. From the cysteine up to the phenylalanine, the CDR3 has a length of 18 residues. Of the read, only the CDR3 DNA is kept; its 54 bases are in frame from base 1. The germline V gene specifies MGHRA as CDR1 and YSYEKL as CDR2. The immunoSEQ Assay, a bias-controlled multiplex PCR, was used to amplify TCRbeta CDR3 regions from genomic DNA. From the authors' description of their analysis: The number of nucleated cells in each sample was estimated from the amplification of reference gene primers within the assay. To quantify the absolute abundance of each unique TCRbeta CDR3 rearrangement, sequence reads were collapsed and filtered. For each sample, productive Simpson clonality was calculated as the square root of Simpson's diversity index over productive rearrangements. TCRdb re-hosts the immuneACCESS table, in-frame sequences only. Its copies lack some clones; in the studies checked, an unresolved V gene accounts for under half of them, and the cause for the rest is not known. Clone size and V and J calls were adopted from that table, with D and trimming inferred from the DNA. In all, the sample holds 430,000 or so clones, and over 85% of those were seen once. Clones ranked in the top ten supply 0.75% to 0.85% of the sample.

The V and J segments used are TRBV4-1 and TRBJ2-4; a stretch of 15 junction bases matches TRBD2. The specimen sequenced was peripheral blood. The receptor was isolated from a man aged 18 to 35 with COVID-19, enrolled during active disease. The bases read TGCGCCAGCAGCCCCGGACTAGCGGGAGGGCCGGCCAAAAACATTCAGTACTTC. Its protein reads: CASSPGLAGGPAKNIQYF.